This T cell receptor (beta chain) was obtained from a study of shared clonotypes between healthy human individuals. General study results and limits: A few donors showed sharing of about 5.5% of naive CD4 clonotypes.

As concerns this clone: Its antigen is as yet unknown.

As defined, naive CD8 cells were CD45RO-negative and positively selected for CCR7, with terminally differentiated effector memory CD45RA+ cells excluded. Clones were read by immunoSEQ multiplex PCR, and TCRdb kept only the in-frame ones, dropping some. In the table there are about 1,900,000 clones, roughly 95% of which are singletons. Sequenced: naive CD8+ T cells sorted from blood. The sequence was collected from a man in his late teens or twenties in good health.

CDR3 protein: CASSLGGIGDQPQHF. The CDR3 nucleotides read TGTGCCAGCAGCTTAGGGGGGATCGGGGATCAGCCCCAGCATTTT. V and J are TRBV7-8 and TRBJ1-5; D is perhaps TRBD1 (5 bases). Germline-derived CDR1 and CDR2 are SGHVS and FQNEAQ. The CDR3 length is 15 residues. V was trimmed by 1 base and J by 5 bases, leaving 12 bases between them. Filled out from reference TRBV7-8 and TRBJ1-5, the complete variable domain reads GAGVSQSPRYKVAKRGQDVALRCDPISGHVSLFWYQQALGQGPEFLTYFQNEAQLDKSGLPSDRFFAERPEGSVSTLKIQRTQQEDSAVYLCASSLGGIGDQPQHFGDGTRLSIL.